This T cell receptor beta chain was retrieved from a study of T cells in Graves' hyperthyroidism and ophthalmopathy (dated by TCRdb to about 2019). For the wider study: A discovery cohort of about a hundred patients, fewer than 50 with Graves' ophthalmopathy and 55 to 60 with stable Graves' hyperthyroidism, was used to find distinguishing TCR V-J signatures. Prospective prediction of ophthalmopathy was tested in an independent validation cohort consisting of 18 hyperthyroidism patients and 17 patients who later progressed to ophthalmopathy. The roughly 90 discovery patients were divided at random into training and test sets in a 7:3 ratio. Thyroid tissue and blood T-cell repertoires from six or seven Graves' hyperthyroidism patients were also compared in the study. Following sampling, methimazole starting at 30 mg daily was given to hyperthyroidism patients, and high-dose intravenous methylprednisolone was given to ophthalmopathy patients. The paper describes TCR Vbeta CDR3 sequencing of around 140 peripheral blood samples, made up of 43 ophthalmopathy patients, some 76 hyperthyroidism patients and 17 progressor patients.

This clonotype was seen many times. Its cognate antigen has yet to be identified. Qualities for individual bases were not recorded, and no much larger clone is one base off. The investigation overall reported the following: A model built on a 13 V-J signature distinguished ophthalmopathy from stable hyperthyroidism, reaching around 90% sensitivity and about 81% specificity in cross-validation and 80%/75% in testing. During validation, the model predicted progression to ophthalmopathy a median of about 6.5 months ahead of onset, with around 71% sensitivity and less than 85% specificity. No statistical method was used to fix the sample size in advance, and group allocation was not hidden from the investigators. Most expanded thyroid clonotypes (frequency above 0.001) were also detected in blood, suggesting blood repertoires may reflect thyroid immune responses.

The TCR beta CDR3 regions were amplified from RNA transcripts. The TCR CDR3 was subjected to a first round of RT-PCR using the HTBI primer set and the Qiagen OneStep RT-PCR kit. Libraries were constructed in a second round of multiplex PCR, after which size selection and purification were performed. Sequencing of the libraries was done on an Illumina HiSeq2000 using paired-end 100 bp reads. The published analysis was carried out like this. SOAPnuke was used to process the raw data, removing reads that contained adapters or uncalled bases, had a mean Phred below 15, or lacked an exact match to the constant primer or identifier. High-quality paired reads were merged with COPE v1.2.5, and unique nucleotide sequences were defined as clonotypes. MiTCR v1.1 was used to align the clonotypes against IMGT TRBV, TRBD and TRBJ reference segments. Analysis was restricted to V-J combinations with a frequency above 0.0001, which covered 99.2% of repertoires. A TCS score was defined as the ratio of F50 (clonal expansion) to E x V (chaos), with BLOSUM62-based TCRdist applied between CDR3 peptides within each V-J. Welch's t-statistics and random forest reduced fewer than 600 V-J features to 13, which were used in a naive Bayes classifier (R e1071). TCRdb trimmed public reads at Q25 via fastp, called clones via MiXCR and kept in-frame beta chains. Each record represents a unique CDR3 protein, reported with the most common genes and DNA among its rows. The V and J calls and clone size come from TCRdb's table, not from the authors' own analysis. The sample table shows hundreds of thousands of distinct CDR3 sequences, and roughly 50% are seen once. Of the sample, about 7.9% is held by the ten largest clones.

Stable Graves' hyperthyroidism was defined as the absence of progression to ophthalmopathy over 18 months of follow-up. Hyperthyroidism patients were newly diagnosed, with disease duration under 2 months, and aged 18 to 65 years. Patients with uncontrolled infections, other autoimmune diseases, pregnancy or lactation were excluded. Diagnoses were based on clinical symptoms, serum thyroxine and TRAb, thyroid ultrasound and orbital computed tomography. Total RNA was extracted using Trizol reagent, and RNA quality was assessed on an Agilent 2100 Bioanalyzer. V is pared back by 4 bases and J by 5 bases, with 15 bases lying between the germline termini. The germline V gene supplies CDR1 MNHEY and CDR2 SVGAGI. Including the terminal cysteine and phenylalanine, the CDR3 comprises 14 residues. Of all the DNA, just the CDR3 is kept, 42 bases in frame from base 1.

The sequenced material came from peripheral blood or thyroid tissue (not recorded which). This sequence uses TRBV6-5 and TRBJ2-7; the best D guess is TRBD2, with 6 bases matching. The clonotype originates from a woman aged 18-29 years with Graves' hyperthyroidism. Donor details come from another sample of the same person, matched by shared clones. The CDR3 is CASSSRLQRDEQYF. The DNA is TGTGCCAGCAGTTCTCGCCTTCAGCGGGACGAGCAGTACTTC.